The clone carrying this T cell receptor beta chain came up a few times. V gave up 5 bases and J gave up 4 bases, with 12 bases separating them. CDR1 is MNHEY, CDR2 SMNVEV, per germline (reference sequence). This CDR3 has 14 residues. TCRdb fed the 5' RACE reads into MiXCR, producing one record per CDR3 protein. The sample holds 500,000 to 650,000 distinct CDR3 sequences, about 12% seen once. The data derive from a study of T cells after yellow fever vaccination. V and J are TRBV27 and TRBJ2-1; the D gene is possibly TRBD2 (6 bases). The source of this sequence is a man aged 25 to 40 who received the YFV17D yellow fever vaccine. This specimen consisted of PBMCs, obtained on the day of the yellow fever booster vaccination. The CDR3 coding sequence is TGTGCCAGCAGTAAGGGACTCCCATACAATGAGCAGTTCTTC. Its protein product is CASSKGLPYNEQFF.